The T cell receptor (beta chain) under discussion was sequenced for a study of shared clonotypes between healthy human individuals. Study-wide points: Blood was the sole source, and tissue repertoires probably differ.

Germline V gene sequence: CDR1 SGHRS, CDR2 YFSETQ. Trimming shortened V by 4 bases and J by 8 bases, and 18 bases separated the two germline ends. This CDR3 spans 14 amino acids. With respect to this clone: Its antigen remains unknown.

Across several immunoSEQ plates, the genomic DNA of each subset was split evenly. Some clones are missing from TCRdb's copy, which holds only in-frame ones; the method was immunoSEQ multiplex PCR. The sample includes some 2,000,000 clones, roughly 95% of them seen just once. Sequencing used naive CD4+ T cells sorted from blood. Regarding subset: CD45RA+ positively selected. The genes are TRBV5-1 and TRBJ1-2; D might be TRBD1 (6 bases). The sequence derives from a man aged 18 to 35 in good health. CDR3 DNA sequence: TGCGCCAGCAGCCCGGACAGAAACGGGGGCGGCTACACCTTC. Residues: CASSPDRNGGGYTF.